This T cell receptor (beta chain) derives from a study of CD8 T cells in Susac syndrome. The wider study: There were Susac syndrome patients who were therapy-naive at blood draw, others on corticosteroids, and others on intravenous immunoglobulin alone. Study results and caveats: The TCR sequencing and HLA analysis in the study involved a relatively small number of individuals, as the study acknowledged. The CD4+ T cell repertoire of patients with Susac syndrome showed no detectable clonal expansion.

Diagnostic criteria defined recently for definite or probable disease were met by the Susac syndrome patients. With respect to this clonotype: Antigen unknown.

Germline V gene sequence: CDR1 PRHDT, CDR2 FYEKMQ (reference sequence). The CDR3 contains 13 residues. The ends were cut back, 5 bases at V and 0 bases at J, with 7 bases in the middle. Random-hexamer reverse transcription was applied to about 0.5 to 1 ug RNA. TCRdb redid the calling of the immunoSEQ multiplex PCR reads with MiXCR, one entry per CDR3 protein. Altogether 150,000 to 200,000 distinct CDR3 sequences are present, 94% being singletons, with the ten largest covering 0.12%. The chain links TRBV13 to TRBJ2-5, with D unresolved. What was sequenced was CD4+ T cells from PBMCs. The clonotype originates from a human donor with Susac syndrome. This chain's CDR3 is CASSLRNQETQYF. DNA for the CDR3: TGTGCCAGCAGCCTAAGGAACCAAGAGACCCAGTACTTC.